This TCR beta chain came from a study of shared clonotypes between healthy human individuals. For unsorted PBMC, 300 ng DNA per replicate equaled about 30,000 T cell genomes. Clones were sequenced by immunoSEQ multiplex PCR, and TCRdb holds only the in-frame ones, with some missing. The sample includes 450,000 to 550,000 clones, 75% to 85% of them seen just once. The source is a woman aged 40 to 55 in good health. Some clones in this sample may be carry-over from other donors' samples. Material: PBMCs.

CDR3: CSVVLGLTVPGTQYF. The CDR3 DNA is TGCAGCGTTGTTCTGGGCCTAACAGTGCCCGGGACCCAGTACTTC. The chain carries TRBV29-1 and TRBJ2-5; D not resolved. V was shortened by 4 bases and J by 7 bases, with 22 bases between the two germline ends. CDR1 and CDR2 (germline): SQVTM, ANQGSEA. There are 15 residues in the CDR3.